This T cell receptor beta chain derives from a study of identical twins. This clonotype was seen many times. A single record per CDR3 protein comes from TCRdb applying MiXCR to the 5' RACE reads. The table includes approximately 500,000 distinct CDR3 sequences, about 24% detected once. This same sample was also part of a study on T cells expressing NK-cell markers.

The sequenced sample was CD4+ T cells sorted from blood. This receptor was identified in a woman aged 18 to 35 in good health.

The CDR3 spells CASSLASGNTIYF. The CDR3 bases are TGTGCCAGCAGCTTGGCCTCTGGAAACACCATATATTTT. The chain recombines TRBV12-3 or TRBV12-4 with TRBJ1-3; D is unclear. The CDR3 loop spans 13 amino acids. V lost 6 bases, J lost 0 bases, and 6 bases lay in between.